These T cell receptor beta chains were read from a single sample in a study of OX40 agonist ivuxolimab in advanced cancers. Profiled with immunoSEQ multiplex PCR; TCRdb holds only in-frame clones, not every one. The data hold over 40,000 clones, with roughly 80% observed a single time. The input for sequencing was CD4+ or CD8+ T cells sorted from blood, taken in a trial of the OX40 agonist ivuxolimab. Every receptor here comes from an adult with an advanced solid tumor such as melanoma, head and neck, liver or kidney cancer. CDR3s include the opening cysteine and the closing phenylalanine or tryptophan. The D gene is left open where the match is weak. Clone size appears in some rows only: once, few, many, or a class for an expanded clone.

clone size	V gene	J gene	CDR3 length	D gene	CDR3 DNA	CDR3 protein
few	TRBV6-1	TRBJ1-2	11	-	TGTGCCAGCAACAATGGACCTGACTACACCTTC	CASNNGPDYTF
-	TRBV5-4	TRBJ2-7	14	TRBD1	TGTGCCATGTTGTGGGACAGAGTCTCCTACGAGCAGTACTTC	CAMLWDRVSYEQYF
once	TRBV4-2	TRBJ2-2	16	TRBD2	TGTGCCAGCAGCCAAGATCCGGGAGGGGACACCGGGGAGCTGTTTTTT	CASSQDPGGDTGELFF
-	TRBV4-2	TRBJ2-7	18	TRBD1	TGTGCCAGCAGCCCTCGTCAAACCGGGACAGGGCGTTCCTACGAGCAGTACTTC	CASSPRQTGTGRSYEQYF
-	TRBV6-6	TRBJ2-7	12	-	TGTGCCAGCGCCCGGGGGACCTACGAGCAGTACTTC	CASARGTYEQYF
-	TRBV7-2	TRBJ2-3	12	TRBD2	TGTGCCAGCCGACTAGCGACAGATACGCAGTATTTT	CASRLATDTQYF
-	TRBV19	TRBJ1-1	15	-	TGTGCCAGTAGCATCCTGTGGGGTGAGAACACTGAAGCTTTCTTT	CASSILWGENTEAFF
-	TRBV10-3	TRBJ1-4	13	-	TGTGCCATCAGTCAGCCAGGGGATGAAAAACTGTTTTTT	CAISQPGDEKLFF
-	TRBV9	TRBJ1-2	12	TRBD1	TGTGCCAGCAGCCCAGGGGGGGGCGGCTACACCTTC	CASSPGGGGYTF
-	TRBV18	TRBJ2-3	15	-	TGTGCCAGCTCCCCTTTCGGTAGAGACACAGATACGCAGTATTTT	CASSPFGRDTDTQYF
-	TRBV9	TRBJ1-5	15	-	TGTGCCAGCAGCGTAGGGCCGGACAGCAATCAGCCCCAGCATTTT	CASSVGPDSNQPQHF
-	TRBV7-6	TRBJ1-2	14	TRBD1	TGTGCCAGCAGCTCGGGACAGTTAAACTATGGCTACACCTTC	CASSSGQLNYGYTF
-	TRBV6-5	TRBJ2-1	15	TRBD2	TGTGCCAGCAGTTCACAAGCGGGAGTCAATTATGAGCAGTTCTTC	CASSSQAGVNYEQFF
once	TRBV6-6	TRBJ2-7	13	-	TGTGCCAGCACAACCCGGGAACCCTACGAGCAGTACTTC	CASTTREPYEQYF
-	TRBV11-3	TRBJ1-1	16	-	TGTGCCAGCAGCTTAGGGGGAATGACGGGGACCACTGAAGCTTTCTTT	CASSLGGMTGTTEAFF
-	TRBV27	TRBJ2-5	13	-	TGTGCCAGCAGTTCCGGACTGGAGTTGGCCCAGTACTTC	CASSSGLELAQYF
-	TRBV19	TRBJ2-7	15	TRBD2	TGTGCCAGTAGTCAAGGACTAGCCTCCTCCTACGAGCAGTACTTC	CASSQGLASSYEQYF
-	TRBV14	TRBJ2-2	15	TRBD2	TGTGCCAGCAGCCGTACCAGCGGGAGAACCGGGGAGCTGTTTTTT	CASSRTSGRTGELFF
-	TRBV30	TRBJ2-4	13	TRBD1	TGTGCCTGGAACACCGGGACAGGGGGGGTTCAGTACTTC	CAWNTGTGGVQYF
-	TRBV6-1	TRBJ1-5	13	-	TGTGCCAGCAGAGGGCAGGGAATACAGCCCCAGCATTTT	CASRGQGIQPQHF
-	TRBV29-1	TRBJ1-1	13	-	TGCAGCCTTAGACAGGTTAGGAACACTGAAGCTTTCTTT	CSLRQVRNTEAFF
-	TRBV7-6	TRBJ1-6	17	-	TGTGCCAGCAGAACGGCCGGGACTCCACCAAGTAATTCACCCCTCCACTTT	CASRTAGTPPSNSPLHF
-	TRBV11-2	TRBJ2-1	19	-	TGTGCCAGCAGACCACAGGGAGGCCGTTGGGGAGCCCCGGGCAATGAGCAGTTCTTC	CASRPQGGRWGAPGNEQFF
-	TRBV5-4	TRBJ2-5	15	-	TGTGCCAGCAGCTTGGGGGATCGGGACTCGGGCGCCCAGTACTTC	CASSLGDRDSGAQYF
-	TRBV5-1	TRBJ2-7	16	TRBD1	TGCGCCAGCAGCCCGTATCCGGGACAGGGGGCATCAGAGCAGTACTTC	CASSPYPGQGASEQYF
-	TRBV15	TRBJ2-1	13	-	TGTGCCACCAAGGGCGGAGGCTACAATGAGCAGTTCTTC	CATKGGGYNEQFF
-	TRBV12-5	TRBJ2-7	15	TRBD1	TGTGCTAGTGGTCCCCAGGACAGGCCGTGGAGCGAGCAGTACTTC	CASGPQDRPWSEQYF
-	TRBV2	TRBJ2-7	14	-	TGTGCCAGCAGTGTGGGCAGACCCACCTACGAGCAGTACTTC	CASSVGRPTYEQYF
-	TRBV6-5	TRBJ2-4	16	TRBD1	TGTGCCAGCAGTTCCCGACAGGGGGTTGTTGGTAACATTCAGTACTTC	CASSSRQGVVGNIQYF